The 10 T cell receptor beta chains given below trace back to one sample, sequenced in a study of CD8 T cells in ankylosing spondylitis. TCRdb re-called the 5' RACE reads with MiXCR, one entry per CDR3 protein. This sample has 240,000 or so distinct CDR3 sequences; around 9.1% occur once, and the top ten carry approximately 6.3%. Sequenced input: blood, either unsorted or a sorted T cell fraction (not recorded which). These TCRs come from a male donor with ankylosing spondylitis or in good health (not recorded which).

V is TRBV5-5 and J is TRBJ1-1; a weak D match, TRBD1 (6 bases). The CDR3 is made up of 13 amino acids. V was shortened by 4 bases and J by 7 bases, with 14 bases between the two germline ends. Looked up from germline, CDR1 is SGHKS and CDR2 is YYEKEE (reference sequence). CDR3 DNA: TGTGCCAGCAGCCCCGGACAGCTTATTGAAGCTTTCTTT. Translation: CASSPGQLIEAFF.

The chain joins TRBV7-9 to TRBJ1-1, with D possibly being TRBD1 (6 bases). The CDR3 is 14 residues long. Trimming left V 3 bases short and J 3 bases short, with 11 bases between. CDR1 SEHNR and CDR2 FQNEAQ come from the germline V gene (reference sequence). CDR3 bases: TGTGCCAGCAGCTTGCAACAGGGTTACACTGAAGCTTTCTTT. Its translation is CASSLQQGYTEAFF. Full variable domain (remainder filled in from reference TRBV7-9 and TRBJ1-1): DTGVSQNPRHKITKRGQNVTFRCDPISEHNRLYWYRQTLGQGPEFLTYFQNEAQLEKSRLLSDRFSAERPKGSFSTLEIQRTEQGDSAMYLCASSLQQGYTEAFFGQGTRLTVV.

The sample holds a few counts of this clonotype. This chain joins TRBV24-1 and TRBJ2-5; D remains unclear. The CDR3 runs 15 residues. The V end lost 3 bases, the J end lost 5 bases, and 15 bases lay between the germline ends. Germline-derived CDR1 and CDR2 are KGHDR and SFDVKD. CDR3 sequence: CATSDRTGLGETQYF. The CDR3 nucleotides read TGTGCCACCAGTGATAGAACGGGCCTTGGGGAGACCCAGTACTTC.

Many counts were recorded for this clonotype. This chain joins TRBV15 and TRBJ2-7, with 8 nucleotides matching TRBD2. The germline gives CDR1 LNHNV, CDR2 YYDKDF (reference sequence). The CDR3 loop spans 15 amino acids. With V trimmed by 0 bases and J by 7 bases, 8 bases remained unmatched. The CDR3 loop is CATSRDQAGVVEQYF. The CDR3 DNA reads as TGTGCCACCAGCAGAGATCAAGCGGGAGTGGTAGAGCAGTACTTC.

This clonotype was seen ten or more times. The genes are TRBV20-1 and TRBJ2-5; D not resolved. V shed 0 bases and J shed 1 base, with 15 bases lying between them. This CDR3 contains 16 residues. Germline CDR1 DFQATT, CDR2 SNEGSKA (reference sequence). CDR3 loop: CSARDMGRPLQETQYF. CDR3 in DNA: TGCAGTGCTAGAGATATGGGCAGACCCCTCCAAGAGACCCAGTACTTC.

Ten or more counts support this clonotype. This chain uses TRBV5-1 with TRBJ1-3; D remains unclear. Between the trimmed V and J ends, which lost 0 bases and 3 bases, there was a span of 7 bases. CDR1 and CDR2 from the germline V gene are SGHRS and YFSETQ. The CDR3 runs to 14 residues. The CDR3 loop is CASSLEGIGNTIYF. CDR3 in DNA: TGCGCCAGCAGCTTGGAAGGGATTGGAAACACCATATATTTT.

CDR3 in DNA: TGTGCCAGCAGCCCGGACAGGGTGGTTACCGGGGAGCTGTTTTTT. This encodes CASSPDRVVTGELFF. V gene TRBV7-2 combines with J gene TRBJ2-2, with 8 positions matching TRBD1. The germline V gene has CDR1 SGHTA and CDR2 FQGNSA. Trimming cost V 5 bases and J 5 bases; bases outside gene matches: 7. The CDR3 is 15 residues long.

The chain employs TRBV6-2 or TRBV6-3 and TRBJ1-5; D not resolved. Trimming stripped 0 bases from V and 3 bases from J, with 6 bases between. CDR1 MNHEY and CDR2 SVGEGT come from the germline V gene. The CDR3 consists of 14 residues. CDR3 bases: TGTGCCAGCAGTTACTCGTGGGACAATCAGCCCCAGCATTTT. Protein: CASSYSWDNQPQHF.

Concerning this clonotype: Given a much more abundant clone one base away, this may be a read error. This chain connects TRBV5-1 to TRBJ1-2; D not certain. Looked up from germline, CDR1 is SGHRS and CDR2 is YFSETQ. This CDR3 region has 19 residues. The CDR3 spells CASRERLGSPDGSNYGYIF. CDR3 in DNA: TGCGCCAGCAGGGAGAGGTTGGGATCACCGGACGGATCTAACTATGGCTACATCTTC.

Ten or more counts support this clonotype. V and J are TRBV20-1 and TRBJ2-1; unclear D gene. The CDR3 runs 14 residues. V was shortened by 3 bases and J by 0 bases, with 9 bases between the two germline ends. Per the germline V gene, CDR1 is DFQATT and CDR2 is SNEGSKA (reference sequence). The CDR3, as DNA: TGCAGTGCTAGGACTGCCCGCTCCTACAATGAGCAGTTCTTC. Protein product: CSARTARSYNEQFF.